This TCR beta chain was retrieved from a study of T cells in narcolepsy. Germline V lookup: CDR1 MDHEN, CDR2 SYDVKM. CDR3 length: 21 amino acids. The V and J ends lost 1 base and 9 bases, in that order; junction bases with no gene match: 24. Sequenced by immunoSEQ multiplex PCR; TCRdb stores in-frame clones only, minus some. Of some 14,000 clones listed, around nine tenths were seen once; the top ten hold less than 2%. Details on this clone: Its antigen is unidentified.

Findings of the study overall: Some memory CD4+ repertoires had no autoreactive clone sequences.

This receptor was taken from a human donor with narcolepsy. The V call is TRBV28, the J call TRBJ2-1; 10 positions agree with TRBD2. Sequencing input: CD45RA- memory CD4+ T cells from PBMCs. CDR3: CASSLYPAGLAGEYKASEQFF. The CDR3 nucleotides are TGTGCCAGCAGTTTATACCCTGCCGGTCTAGCGGGAGAGTATAAGGCAAGTGAGCAGTTCTTC.